This TCR beta chain appears in the sequencing data of a study of blood T cell repertoires in COVID-19. Turning to the study itself: T cells, B-cell-depleted T cells, or PBMCs provided the cDNA or gDNA that served as material.

V was pared by 5 bases and J by 4 bases, with 13 bases of the junction left unmatched. Per the germline V gene, CDR1 is MDHEN and CDR2 is SYDVKM. The CDR3 is 17 residues long. Under the authors' procedure: Amplification from reference gene primers served as the basis for estimated nucleated cell counts. The assay was immunoSEQ multiplex PCR, and TCRdb's table has in-frame clones only and misses some. V and J calls and clone size are as listed in that table; D and trimming were resolved from the DNA. The sample has around 100,000 clones; around 83% are singletons. The chain employs TRBV28 and TRBJ2-1, with 8 positions matching TRBD1. Sequencing was done on a sample of peripheral blood. This receptor was taken from a man between 40 and 49 years old with acute or convalescent COVID-19. CDR3 coding DNA: TGTGCCAGCAGTGCCGCCCGACAGGGGAAAAAATACAATGAGCAGTTCTTC. This translates into CASSAARQGKKYNEQFF.